The 22 T cell receptor beta chains presented below share a single source sample, sequenced in a study of blood T cell repertoires in COVID-19. TCRdb keeps only in-frame clones here, not all; method: immunoSEQ multiplex PCR. The sample yields 20,000 or so clones, around 88% seen once. Sequencing was done on a sample of PBMCs or T cells enriched from blood (not recorded which). The receptors were sampled from a woman in her twenties or thirties who had recovered from COVID-19.

This chain connects TRBV24-1 to TRBJ2-5; D may be TRBD2 (6 bases). Trimming took 9 bases from V and 3 from J, leaving 10 bases between them. The CDR3 loop spans 12 amino acids. The germline gives CDR1 KGHDR, CDR2 SFDVKD. CDR3 nucleotide sequence: TGTGCCACCTCGGGACTGGAAGAGACCCAGTACTTC. Amino acids: CATSGLEETQYF.

The V gene is TRBV7-9, the J gene TRBJ2-4; weak D call: TRBD2 (5 bases). The CDR3 is 16 amino acids. V was cut by 1 base and J by 8 bases, with 18 bases left in between. Germline V gene sequence: CDR1 SEHNR, CDR2 FQNEAQ (reference sequence). This chain's CDR3 is CASSLGSRPAGDIQYF. The CDR3 DNA reads as TGTGCCAGCAGCTTAGGGTCTAGACCCGCCGGGGACATTCAGTACTTC.

The chain recombines TRBV4-1 with TRBJ2-1, with 8 bases that match TRBD1. Germline CDR1 and CDR2: MGHRA and YSYEKL. CDR3 size: 15 residues. V trimming: 4 bases; J trimming: 0 bases; junction bases outside the gene matches: 2. This CDR3 is CASSPTGVSYNEQFF. The CDR3 bases are TGCGCCAGCAGCCCGACAGGGGTCTCCTACAATGAGCAGTTCTTC.

The J gene is TRBJ2-7, the V gene TRBV4-3; 7 positions match TRBD1. The V gene end was trimmed by 4 bases and the J gene end by 5 bases; junction bases not matched to a gene: 5. This CDR3 region has 13 residues. The germline CDR1 and CDR2 sequences are LGHNA and YSLEER. In DNA, the CDR3 is TGCGCCAGCAGCCGCAAACAGGGGAACGAGCAGTACTTC. Translating gives CASSRKQGNEQYF.

The chain's CDR3 is CASSLAVGGSGANVLTF. In DNA form, the CDR3 reads TGTGCCAGCAGCTTAGCCGTTGGGGGGTCCGGGGCCAACGTCCTGACTTTC. The chain has TRBV7-3 and TRBJ2-6; D perhaps matches TRBD2 (6 bases). The CDR3 length is 17 residues. Looked up from germline, CDR1 is SGHTA and CDR2 is FQGTGA. Trimming removed 2 bases from V and 4 bases from J, with 15 bases in between.

The count of this clone is one. The rearrangement joins TRBV19 to TRBJ1-1; a possible D gene is TRBD1 (5 bases). Trimming stripped 6 bases from V and 1 base from J, with 15 bases between. This CDR3 comprises 15 residues. Germline V gene lookup returns CDR1 LNHDA and CDR2 SQIVND (reference sequence). CDR3 coding DNA: TGTGCCAGTAGCTCTATGGGGCAGAGGAACACTGAAGCTTTCTTT. This translates into CASSSMGQRNTEAFF.

The gene calls are TRBV7-2 and TRBJ2-2; D might be TRBD2 (5 bases). The V end lost 0 bases, the J end lost 0 bases, and 5 bases lay between the germline ends. Germline V gene data show CDR1 as SGHTA and CDR2 as FQGNSA. CDR3 length: 15 residues. CDR3 amino acids: CASSLAGANTGELFF. The CDR3 DNA sequence: TGTGCCAGCAGCTTAGCCGGGGCGAACACCGGGGAGCTGTTTTTT.

J is TRBJ1-4 and V is TRBV5-4, with D maybe TRBD1 (5 bases). CDR1 and CDR2 from the germline V gene are SGHNT and YYREEE (reference sequence). V was shortened by 0 bases and J by 8 bases, with 14 bases between the two germline ends. This CDR3 has 15 amino acids. The chain's CDR3 is CASSLGGEGYEKLFF. CDR3 bases: TGTGCCAGCAGCTTGGGCGGGGAGGGGTACGAAAAACTGTTTTTT.

V gene TRBV16 combines with J gene TRBJ2-1; D is possibly TRBD1 (5 bases). CDR1 KGHSY and CDR2 FQNENV come from the germline V gene. V was clipped by 5 bases and J by 2 bases, with 10 bases between them. This CDR3 is 14 amino acids long. CDR3 DNA sequence: TGTGCCAGCAGCTTTGACAGACCCTACAATGAGCAGTTCTTC. Its translation is CASSFDRPYNEQFF.

CDR3: CASSIGQGPTGELFF. DNA for the CDR3: TGTGCCAGTAGTATCGGGCAGGGCCCCACCGGGGAGCTGTTTTTT. This chain uses TRBV19 with TRBJ2-2, with D maybe TRBD1 (5 bases). In germline, CDR1 is LNHDA, CDR2 SQIVND (reference sequence). Trimming shortened V by 3 bases and J by 4 bases, and 12 bases separated the two germline ends. The CDR3 has 15 residues.

The rearrangement uses TRBV7-2 and TRBJ2-1, with 10 bases aligning to TRBD1. Losses at the gene ends were 1 base for V and 7 bases for J; bases not matched to a gene: 16. Germline values: CDR1 SGHTA, CDR2 FQGNSA. The CDR3 sequence is 19 residues long. The CDR3 DNA is TGTGCCAGCAGCTTAGAGAGTTTTGGGAGACAGGGGGCATTGAATGAGCAGTTCTTC. It specifies CASSLESFGRQGALNEQFF.

A few counts support this clone. The chain recombines TRBV5-6 with TRBJ2-2, with D possibly TRBD1 on 8 matching bases. Germline loops: CDR1 SGHDT, CDR2 YYEEEE. This CDR3 has 17 residues. The V end was cut by 4 bases, the J end by 4 bases, with 20 bases between. The CDR3, as DNA: TGTGCCAGCAGCGCAACACCAACAGGGGGGGTCACCGGGGAGCTGTTTTTT. It is translated as CASSATPTGGVTGELFF. Drawing the rest from reference TRBV5-6 and TRBJ2-2, the complete variable domain is DAGVTQSPTHLIKTRGQQVTLRCSPKSGHDTVSWYQQALGQGPQFIFQYYEEEERQRGNFPDRFSGHQFPNYSSELNVNALLLGDSALYLCASSATPTGGVTGELFFGEGSRLTVL.

Points on this clone: The sample carries other DNA sequences with the same CDR3. The chain carries TRBV5-1 and TRBJ2-5; TRBD2 might be the D (6 bases). V was shortened by 0 bases and J by 2 bases, with 11 bases between the two germline ends. Germline V gene lookup returns CDR1 SGHRS and CDR2 YFSETQ. CDR3 length equals 15 residues. The CDR3 DNA reads as TGCGCCAGCAGCTTGGCCGGGACTCCACAAGAGACCCAGTACTTC. Its translation is CASSLAGTPQETQYF.

The rearrangement uses TRBV4-3 and TRBJ2-4; D might be TRBD1 (6 bases). Trimming took off 2 bases at V and 7 bases at J, with 9 bases between the two ends. The CDR3 covers 13 residues. Germline lookup yields CDR1 LGHNA and CDR2 YSLEER. Here the CDR3 reads CASSQSTGNIQYF. As DNA, the CDR3 is TGCGCCAGCAGCCAATCGACAGGTAACATTCAGTACTTC.

The chain recombines TRBV19 with TRBJ2-2; 7 bases are a match to TRBD2. Germline loops: CDR1 LNHDA, CDR2 SQIVND (reference sequence). This CDR3 has 15 residues. Losses at the gene ends were 3 bases for V and 5 bases for J; bases not matched to a gene: 6. CDR3 amino acids: CASSITTGGTGELFF. In DNA form, the CDR3 reads TGTGCCAGTAGTATTACGACCGGGGGGACCGGGGAGCTGTTTTTT.

This clone was found a few times. The chain is built from TRBV4-1 and TRBJ1-5; 7 positions agree with TRBD1. The CDR3 spans 17 residues. Germline V CDR1 and CDR2: MGHRA, YSYEKL. With 4 bases clipped from V and 4 bases from J, the junction kept 13 bases outside the gene matches. The CDR3 here is CASSRFGWTGRNQPQHF. Written as DNA, the CDR3 is TGCGCCAGCAGCCGCTTTGGGTGGACAGGAAGGAATCAGCCCCAGCATTTT.

V and J are TRBV2 and TRBJ2-2; a possible D gene is TRBD2 (5 bases). Between the trimmed V and J ends, which lost 9 bases and 6 bases, there was a span of 20 bases. The CDR3 runs to 15 residues. The germline V gene has CDR1 SNHLY and CDR2 FYNNEI. CDR3 sequence reads: CASRLRTLNPGELFF. CDR3 sequence (DNA): TGTGCCAGTCGCCTCCGGACTCTTAATCCCGGGGAGCTGTTTTTT.

The chain employs TRBV7-8 and TRBJ1-1; perhaps TRBD1 as D (5 bases). CDR3 size: 15 residues. Germline V gene data show CDR1 as SGHVS and CDR2 as FQNEAQ. The V and J ends lost 1 base and 1 base respectively, with 10 bases between them. CDR3 residues: CASSLVGASNTEAFF. For the CDR3, the DNA is TGTGCCAGCAGCTTAGTTGGGGCTTCGAACACTGAAGCTTTCTTT.

The chain links TRBV5-1 to TRBJ2-3; TRBD2 is a possible D gene (6 bases). V was cut by 4 bases and J by 4 bases, with 16 bases left in between. The CDR3 sequence is 15 residues long. The germline CDR1 and CDR2 sequences are SGHRS and YFSETQ. CDR3 nucleotides: TGCGCCAGCAGCCAGACGGGGGAAGGACCAGATACGCAGTATTTT. Translated, it gives CASSQTGEGPDTQYF.

A single count supports this clone. This sequence joins TRBV28 and TRBJ2-4, with 8 bases aligning to TRBD2. This CDR3 comprises 19 residues. Per germline, CDR1 MDHEN and CDR2 SYDVKM. Trimming removed 6 bases from V and 3 bases from J; junction bases left unmatched: 19. The CDR3 DNA is TGTGCCAGCAGCTTCCCCACGGGGGGGGAGGGTTTAGTCAAAAACATTCAGTACTTC. This gives the protein CASSFPTGGEGLVKNIQYF.

This clone has a single count. The rearrangement uses TRBV10-3 and TRBJ1-2; 8 bases match TRBD1. V lost 5 bases, J lost 6 bases, and 2 bases stayed unmatched. CDR3 size: 12 residues. CDR1 is ENHRY and CDR2 is SYGVKD in the germline V gene. The CDR3, as DNA: TGTGCCATCAGTATGGACAGGGATGGCTACACCTTC. Protein product: CAISMDRDGYTF.

This clone was counted once. V is TRBV19 and J is TRBJ1-4; 7 positions agree with TRBD1. The CDR3 has 15 amino acids. Germline values: CDR1 LNHDA, CDR2 SQIVND (reference sequence). V lost 2 bases to trimming and J lost 6 bases; unmatched junction nucleotides: 6. The CDR3 region has the DNA TGTGCCAGTAGTATATTCTCAGGGGGAGATGAAAAACTGTTTTTT. Amino acids: CASSIFSGGDEKLFF.